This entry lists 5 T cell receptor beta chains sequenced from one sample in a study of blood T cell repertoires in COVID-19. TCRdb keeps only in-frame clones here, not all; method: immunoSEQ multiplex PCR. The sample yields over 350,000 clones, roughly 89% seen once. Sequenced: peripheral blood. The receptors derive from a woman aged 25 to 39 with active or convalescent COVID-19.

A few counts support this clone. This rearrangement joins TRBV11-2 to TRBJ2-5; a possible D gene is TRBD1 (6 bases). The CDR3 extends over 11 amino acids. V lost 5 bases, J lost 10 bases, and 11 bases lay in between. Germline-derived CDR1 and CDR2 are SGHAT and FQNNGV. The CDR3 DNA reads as TGTGCCAGCAGCATAACAGGGATCCAGTACTTC. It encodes CASSITGIQYF.

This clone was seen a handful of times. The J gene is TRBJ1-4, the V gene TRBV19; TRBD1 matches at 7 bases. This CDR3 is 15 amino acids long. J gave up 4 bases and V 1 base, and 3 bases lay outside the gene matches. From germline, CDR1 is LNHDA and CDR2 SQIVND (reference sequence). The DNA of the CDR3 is TGTGCCAGTAGTATAGGAAGGGGGCTTAATGAAAAACTGTTTTTT. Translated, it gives CASSIGRGLNEKLFF.

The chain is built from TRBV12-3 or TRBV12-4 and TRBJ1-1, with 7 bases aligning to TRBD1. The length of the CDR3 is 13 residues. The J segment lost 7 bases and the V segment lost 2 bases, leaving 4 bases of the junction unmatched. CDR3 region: CASSLTGANEAFF. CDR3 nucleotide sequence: TGTGCCAGCAGTTTAACAGGGGCGAATGAAGCTTTCTTT.

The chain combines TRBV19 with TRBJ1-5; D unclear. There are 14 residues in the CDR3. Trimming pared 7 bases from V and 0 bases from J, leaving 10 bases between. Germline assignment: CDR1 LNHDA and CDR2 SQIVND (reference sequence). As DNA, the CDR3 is TGTGCCAGTACCCCGGGATATAGCAATCAGCCCCAGCATTTT. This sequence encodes CASTPGYSNQPQHF.

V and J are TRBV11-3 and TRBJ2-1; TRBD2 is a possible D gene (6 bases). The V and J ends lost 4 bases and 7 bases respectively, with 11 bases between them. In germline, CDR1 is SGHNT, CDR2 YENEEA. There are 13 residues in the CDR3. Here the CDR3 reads CASSSRLVNEQFF. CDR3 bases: TGTGCCAGCAGCTCCAGACTAGTAAATGAGCAGTTCTTC.